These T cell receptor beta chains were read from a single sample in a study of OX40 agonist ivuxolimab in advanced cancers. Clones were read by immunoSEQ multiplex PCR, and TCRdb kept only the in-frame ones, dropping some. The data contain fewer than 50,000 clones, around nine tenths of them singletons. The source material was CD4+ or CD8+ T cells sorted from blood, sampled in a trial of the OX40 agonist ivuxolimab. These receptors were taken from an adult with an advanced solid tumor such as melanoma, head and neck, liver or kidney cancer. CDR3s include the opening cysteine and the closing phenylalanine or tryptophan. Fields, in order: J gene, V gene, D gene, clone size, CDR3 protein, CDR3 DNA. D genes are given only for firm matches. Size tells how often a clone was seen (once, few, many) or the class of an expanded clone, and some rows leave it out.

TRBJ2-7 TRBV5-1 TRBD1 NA CASSLSSGTGFIEQYF TGCGCCAGCAGCCTAAGTTCCGGGACAGGGTTCATCGAGCAGTACTTC
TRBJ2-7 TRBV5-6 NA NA CASSLGQGRDEQYF TGTGCCAGCAGCTTGGGTCAGGGGAGGGACGAGCAGTACTTC
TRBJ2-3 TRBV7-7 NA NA CASSPDSTDTQYF TGTGCCAGCAGCCCTGACAGCACAGATACGCAGTATTTT
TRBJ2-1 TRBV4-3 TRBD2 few CASSQDSTSGYYNEQFF TGCGCCAGCAGCCAAGATTCGACTAGCGGTTACTACAATGAGCAGTTCTTC
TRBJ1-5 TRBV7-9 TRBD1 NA CASSMGQINQPQHF TGTGCCAGCTCGATGGGACAGATCAATCAGCCCCAGCATTTT
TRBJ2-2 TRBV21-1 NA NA CASSPTGVTGTGELFF TGTGCCAGCAGCCCAACAGGGGTTACAGGCACCGGGGAGCTGTTTTTT
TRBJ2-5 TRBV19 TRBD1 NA CASWDRGSETQYF TGTGCCTCGTGGGACAGGGGCTCCGAGACCCAGTACTTC
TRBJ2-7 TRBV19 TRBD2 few CASSSRTSEYYEQYF TGTGCCAGTAGTAGTCGGACTAGCGAATACTACGAGCAGTACTTC
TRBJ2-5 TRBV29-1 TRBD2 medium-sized CSVEAGGENPQETQYF TGCAGCGTTGAAGCCGGGGGGGAGAACCCTCAAGAGACCCAGTACTTC
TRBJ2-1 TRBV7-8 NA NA CASSLEGLNQFF TGTGCCAGCAGCTTAGAGGGCCTCAACCAGTTCTTC
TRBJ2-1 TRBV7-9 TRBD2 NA CASSFQRGGQAEQFF TGTGCCAGCAGCTTCCAGCGGGGGGGCCAGGCTGAGCAGTTCTTC
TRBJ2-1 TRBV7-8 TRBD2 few CASSPGLAGVHEQFF TGTGCCAGCAGCCCGGGACTAGCGGGAGTTCATGAGCAGTTCTTC
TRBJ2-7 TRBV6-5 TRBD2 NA CASSYSTGGNEQYF TGTGCCAGCAGTTACTCAACGGGGGGTAACGAGCAGTACTTC
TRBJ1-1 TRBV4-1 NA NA CASSEGIGNTEAFF TGCGCCAGCAGCGAAGGGATCGGTAACACTGAAGCTTTCTTT
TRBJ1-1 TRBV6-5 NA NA CASRIQGPEAFF TGTGCCAGCAGAATACAGGGCCCTGAAGCTTTCTTT
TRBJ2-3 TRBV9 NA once CASSVALTDTQYF TGTGCCAGCAGCGTGGCGCTTACAGATACGCAGTATTTT
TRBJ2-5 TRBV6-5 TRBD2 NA CASSPGLARETQYF TGTGCCAGCAGTCCGGGACTAGCTCGAGAGACCCAGTACTTC
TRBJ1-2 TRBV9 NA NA CASSDSEAVLYGYTF TGTGCCAGCAGCGATTCCGAGGCTGTTCTCTATGGCTACACCTTC
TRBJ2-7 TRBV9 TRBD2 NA CASSPGLAGAVSSYEQYF TGTGCCAGCAGCCCGGGACTAGCGGGGGCCGTCAGCTCCTACGAGCAGTACTTC
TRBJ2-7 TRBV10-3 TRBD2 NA CAISDPLAGGEYEQYF TGTGCCATCAGTGACCCGCTAGCGGGGGGGGAATACGAGCAGTACTTC
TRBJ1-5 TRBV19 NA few CASSMWEGQPQHF TGTGCCAGTAGTATGTGGGAGGGCCAGCCCCAGCATTTT
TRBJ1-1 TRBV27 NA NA CASSPASGHPEAFF TGCGCCAGCAGCCCCGCCTCGGGACATCCTGAAGCTTTCTTT
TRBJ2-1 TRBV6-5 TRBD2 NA CASSYFAGDGGEQFF TGTGCCAGCAGTTACTTTGCGGGAGATGGTGGTGAGCAGTTCTTC
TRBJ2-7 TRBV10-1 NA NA CASSESREGGNYEQYF TGCGCCAGCAGTGAGTCGAGGGAAGGGGGGAACTACGAGCAGTACTTC
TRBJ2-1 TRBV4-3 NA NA CASSQELRHGQHNEQFF TGCGCCAGCAGCCAAGAATTGAGGCACGGACAGCACAATGAGCAGTTCTTC
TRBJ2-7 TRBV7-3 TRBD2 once CASSLGAGGYEQYF TGTGCCAGCAGCTTAGGGGCGGGAGGGTACGAGCAGTACTTC
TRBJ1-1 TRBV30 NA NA CAWNWAGKNTEAFF TGTGCCTGGAATTGGGCTGGGAAGAACACTGAAGCTTTCTTT
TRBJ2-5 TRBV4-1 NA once CASSQDSLREETQYF TGCGCCAGCAGCCAAGATTCTCTCCGGGAAGAGACCCAGTACTTC
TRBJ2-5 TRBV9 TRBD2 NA CASSVGTSDETQYF TGTGCCAGCAGCGTAGGCACTAGCGATGAGACCCAGTACTTC
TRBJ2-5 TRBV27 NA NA CASSFWGSEETQYF TGTGCCAGCAGTTTTTGGGGTAGTGAAGAGACCCAGTACTTC
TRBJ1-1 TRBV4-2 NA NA CASSQGHPGVNTEAFF TGTGCCAGCAGCCAAGGCCATCCAGGGGTGAACACTGAAGCTTTCTTT
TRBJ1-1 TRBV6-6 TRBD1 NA CASTITGGAGTEAFF TGTGCCAGCACCATAACAGGGGGCGCCGGGACTGAAGCTTTCTTT
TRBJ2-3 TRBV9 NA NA CASSVVPAGTDTQYF TGTGCCAGCAGCGTAGTTCCGGCGGGTACAGATACGCAGTATTTT
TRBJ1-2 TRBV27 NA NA CASKGQNSNYGYTF TGTGCCAGCAAAGGACAGAACTCTAACTATGGCTACACCTTC
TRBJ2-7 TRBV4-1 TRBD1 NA CASSQRQGFYEQYF TGCGCCAGCAGCCAAAGACAGGGTTTCTACGAGCAGTACTTC
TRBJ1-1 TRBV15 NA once CATSAENTEAFF TGTGCCACCAGTGCAGAGAACACTGAAGCTTTCTTT
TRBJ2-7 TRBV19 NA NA CASSTLARREQYF TGTGCCAGTAGTACCCTGGCCCGTCGAGAGCAGTACTTC
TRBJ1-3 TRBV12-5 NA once CASGFIVDGTVGQGSGNTIYF TGTGCTAGTGGTTTCATAGTAGACGGGACGGTCGGTCAGGGGTCTGGAAACACCATATATTTT
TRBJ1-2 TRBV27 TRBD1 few CASSLKPTGGKDGYTF TGTGCCAGCAGTCTGAAGCCGACAGGGGGCAAGGATGGCTACACCTTC
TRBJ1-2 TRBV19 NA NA CASSIDHTGLRGYTF TGTGCCAGTAGTATAGATCACACAGGGTTACGGGGCTACACCTTC
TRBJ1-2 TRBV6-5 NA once CASSYSIGGANYGYTF TGTGCCAGCAGTTACTCGATTGGGGGAGCTAACTATGGCTACACCTTC
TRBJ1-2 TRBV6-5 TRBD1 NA CASSLQGQGNGYTF TGTGCCAGCAGCCTCCAGGGACAGGGTAACGGCTACACCTTC
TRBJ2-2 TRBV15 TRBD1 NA CATSRGTGVTGELFF TGTGCCACCAGCAGGGGAACAGGGGTAACCGGGGAGCTGTTTTTT
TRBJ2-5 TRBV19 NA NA CASSMATETQYF TGTGCCAGTAGTATGGCCACAGAGACCCAGTACTTC
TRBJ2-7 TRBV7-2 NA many CASSFTGKAYEQYF TGTGCCAGCAGCTTCACCGGGAAGGCCTACGAGCAGTACTTC